The clone carrying this T cell receptor beta chain came up a few times. Produced via immunoSEQ multiplex PCR; TCRdb's table is partial and in-frame only. The data contain under 250,000 clones, around 83% of them seen just once; the ten biggest clones take up approximately 1.3%. Allocation to cohorts depended on clinical history reported by the participants. Trimming removed 2 bases at V and 0 bases at J, with 11 bases between. CDR1 is GTSNPN, CDR2 SVGIG, per germline (reference sequence). CDR3 length: 15 amino acids. The data were taken from a study of blood T cell repertoires in COVID-19. The wider study: PBMCs, B-cell-depleted T cells, or T cells were the source of the cDNA or gDNA that made up the material.

The TCR was taken from a woman between 40 and 50 years old with acute COVID-19. The rearrangement uses TRBV30 and TRBJ1-5, with a tentative D call TRBD1 (5 bases). The sample taken for sequencing was PBMCs or T cells enriched from blood (not recorded which). The CDR3 sequence: CAWSPDSYSNQPQHF. CDR3 nucleotide sequence: TGTGCCTGGAGTCCCGACAGCTATAGCAATCAGCCCCAGCATTTT.